This T cell receptor (beta chain) derives from a study of T cells after posttransplantation cyclophosphamide. CDR3 length equals 15 residues. With V trimmed by 1 base and J by 3 bases, 1 base remained unmatched. The germline V gene encodes CDR1 SGHDT and CDR2 YYEEEE. Busulfan-fludarabine conditioning, marrow transplant, and cyclophosphamide on days +3 and +4 were administered. Sequenced by immunoSEQ multiplex PCR; TCRdb stores in-frame clones only, minus some. In total the sample includes about 14,000 clones, none of them seen once. The sequences come from PBMCs, collected around 1,100 days after allogeneic stem cell transplant with posttransplant cyclophosphamide. The sequence was collected from a female patient aged 40 to 55 who received an allogeneic stem cell transplant from a related donor, was CMV-positive, and had no GVHD. The T cells may come from the graft donor. The chain links TRBV5-6 to TRBJ2-3, with 11 positions matching TRBD2. The CDR3 DNA reads TGTGCCAGCAGCTTGATAGCGGGGGGGACAGATACGCAGTATTTT. This sequence encodes CASSLIAGGTDTQYF.